The 29 T cell receptor beta chains in this list originate from one sample, sequenced in a study of cytomegalovirus exposure and HLA in healthy donors. Produced via immunoSEQ multiplex PCR; TCRdb's table is partial and in-frame only. Here the sample spans approximately 88,000 clones, around 96% being singletons. Sequencing was done on a sample of PBMCs. The source is a woman aged 18 to 35 in good health and CMV-seronegative.

The rearrangement uses TRBV21-1 and TRBJ2-7; the DNA was not compared with TRBD2, the D call given in the table. TRBV21-1 is termed a pseudogene. The CDR3 is 18 residues long. CDR3 amino acids: CASSKVGDSGRESYEQYF. The CDR3 DNA reads as TGTGCCAGCAGCAAAGTTGGCGATAGCGGGAGGGAATCCTACGAGCAGTACTTC.

The chain combines TRBV2 with TRBJ2-3; 12 nucleotides align to TRBD2. The V and J ends lost 6 bases and 5 bases, in that order; junction bases with no gene match: 6. The length of the CDR3 is 15 residues. From germline, CDR1 is SNHLY and CDR2 FYNNEI. This CDR3 is CASSLAGGPGDTQYF. The DNA for the CDR3 is TGTGCCAGCAGCCTAGCGGGAGGGCCGGGAGATACGCAGTATTTT.

The V gene is TRBV9, the J gene TRBJ2-5; the D gene is possibly TRBD2 (7 bases). Trimming cost V 2 bases and J 4 bases, with 15 bases left between them. This CDR3 is built from 15 residues. Germline V gives CDR1 SGDLS, CDR2 YYNGEE. The CDR3 loop reads CASSVGGGLRETQYF. CDR3 in DNA: TGTGCCAGCAGCGTGGGGGGGGGCCTTAGAGAGACCCAGTACTTC.

The chain has TRBV1 and TRBJ2-7; TRBD2 is the table's D call and was not checked against the DNA. TRBV1 is tagged as a pseudogene. CDR3 size: 16 residues. CDR3 sequence: CTSSQDGGAGYYEQYF. CDR3 nucleotides: TGCACCAGCAGCCAAGACGGGGGGGCCGGCTACTACGAGCAGTACTTC.

The chain joins TRBV5-1 to TRBJ2-7, with TRBD2 as a possible D gene (5 bases). V shed 4 bases and J shed 0 bases, with 14 bases lying between them. Germline V gene data show CDR1 as SGHRS and CDR2 as YFSETQ. The CDR3 is 15 amino acids. The CDR3 here is CASSQTPGSSYEQYF. The CDR3 region has the DNA TGCGCCAGCAGCCAAACCCCGGGAAGCTCCTACGAGCAGTACTTC.

DNA for the CDR3: TGCGCCAGCAGTGGTTCGGGACTGAGCTCCTACAATGAGCAGTTCTTC. Translation gives CASSGSGLSSYNEQFF. This chain joins TRBV10-1 and TRBJ2-1; TRBD2 is a possible D gene (6 bases). The CDR3 loop spans 16 amino acids. V lost 4 bases and J lost 0, with 13 bases in between. The germline V gene encodes CDR1 WNHNN and CDR2 SYGVQD (reference sequence).

The CDR3 reads CASSARTGPSYNEQFF. The DNA for the CDR3 is TGCGCCAGCAGCGCCAGGACAGGCCCCTCCTACAATGAGCAGTTCTTC. The gene calls are TRBV5-1 and TRBJ2-1; 7 bases agree with TRBD1. The junction had 7 bases not matched to a gene; V was cut back by 4 bases and J by 0 bases. Germline CDR1 reads SGHRS; CDR2 reads YFSETQ. CDR3 length: 16 amino acids.

The rearrangement uses TRBV10-2 and TRBJ2-1; 12 bases fit TRBD2. The junction had 11 bases not matched to a gene; V was cut back by 5 bases and J by 3 bases. Germline CDR1 WSHSY, CDR2 SAAADI. The CDR3 is 18 amino acids. The CDR3 here is CASSTPLAGGPGYNEQFF. In nucleotides, the CDR3 is TGCGCCAGCAGTACCCCTCTAGCGGGAGGGCCGGGCTACAATGAGCAGTTCTTC.

The chain links TRBV28 to TRBJ1-4; no clear D gene. The germline V and J ends were trimmed by 7 bases and 8 bases, with 14 bases remaining between them. The CDR3 totals 13 residues. CDR1 and CDR2 from the germline V gene are MDHEN and SYDVKM. The CDR3 DNA reads TGTGCCAGCAACGTACTTTCTGCGGAAAAACTGTTTTTT. Encoded protein: CASNVLSAEKLFF.

The rearrangement joins TRBV27 to TRBJ1-4; D possibly corresponds to TRBD1 (5 bases). The V gene lost 4 bases and the J gene lost 8 bases, with 14 bases spanning the gap. The germline CDR1 and CDR2 sequences are MNHEY and SMNVEV (reference sequence). The CDR3 contains 14 residues. CDR3 nucleotides: TGTGCCAGCAGTTGGGGCCCCTTGAAGGAAAAACTGTTTTTT. Residues: CASSWGPLKEKLFF. Complete variable domain (other parts from reference TRBV27 and TRBJ1-4): EAQVTQNPRYLITVTGKKLTVTCSQNMNHEYMSWYRQDPGLGLRQIYYSMNVEVTDKGDVPEGYKVSRKEKRNFPLILESPSPNQTSLYFCASSWGPLKEKLFFGSGTQLSVL.

In its sample, this clone was seen once. V and J are TRBV19 and TRBJ2-7; TRBD2 aligns across 8 bases. V lost 5 bases, J lost 0 bases, and 6 bases stayed unmatched. This CDR3 comprises 15 residues. Germline-derived CDR1 and CDR2 are LNHDA and SQIVND (reference sequence). CDR3 DNA sequence: TGTGCCAGTAGTGTCCTAGCGGGTCCCTCCTACGAGCAGTACTTC. It codes for CASSVLAGPSYEQYF.

The chain links TRBV6-1 to TRBJ2-3; D not resolved. Trimming shortened V by 3 bases and J by 4 bases, and 20 bases separated the two germline ends. The V gene's germline CDR1 is MNHNS and CDR2 SASEGT. The CDR3 is 17 residues long. The CDR3, as DNA: TGTGCCAGCAGTGAGTTGGCTAGAGTCCGATTTCCAGATACGCAGTATTTT. Amino acid sequence: CASSELARVRFPDTQYF.

The CDR3, as DNA: TGTGCCACAAGGCTAGCGGGAGCCAATGAGCAGTTCTTC. Translating it yields CATRLAGANEQFF. V usage is TRBV19 and J usage is TRBJ2-1, with 10 bases that match TRBD2. CDR1 and CDR2 from the germline V gene are LNHDA and SQIVND (reference sequence). The V segment lost 10 bases and the J segment 6 bases; nucleotides outside the gene matches: 6. The length of the CDR3 is 13 residues.

This clone was detected once. The chain is built from TRBV13 and TRBJ2-7, with D perhaps TRBD1 (6 bases). The germline V and J ends were trimmed by 6 bases and 3 bases, with 15 bases remaining between them. The germline gives CDR1 PRHDT, CDR2 FYEKMQ (reference sequence). The length of the CDR3 is 14 residues. The CDR3 sequence is CASRHRGTRYEQYF. As DNA, the CDR3 is TGTGCCAGCAGGCATCGAGGGACACGCTACGAGCAGTACTTC.

The V gene is TRBV5-1, the J gene TRBJ2-5, with 10 nucleotides matching TRBD2. The CDR3 runs 16 residues. V lost 4 bases and J lost 5; bases outside the gene matches: 11. CDR1 and CDR2 from the germline V gene are SGHRS and YFSETQ. Here the CDR3 reads CASSSGRAPLGETQYF. The CDR3 region has the DNA TGCGCCAGCAGCAGCGGGAGGGCCCCTCTAGGGGAGACCCAGTACTTC.

The chain employs TRBV6-5 and TRBJ2-7; 9 bases align to TRBD2. V lost 3 bases and J lost 3; bases outside the gene matches: 9. The CDR3 runs 16 residues. CDR1 is MNHEY and CDR2 is SVGAGI in the germline V gene. This chain's CDR3 is CASSYGLAGLNYEQYF. The DNA of the CDR3 is TGTGCCAGCAGTTATGGTCTAGCGGGATTAAACTACGAGCAGTACTTC.

The genes are TRBV6-1 and TRBJ2-3; 7 nucleotides line up with TRBD2. Looked up from germline, CDR1 is MNHNS and CDR2 is SASEGT. The CDR3 covers 14 residues. V dropped 7 bases and J dropped 1; count of bases not matched to a gene: 5. Written as DNA, the CDR3 is TGTGCCAGCACACTAGCGCCCGGCACAGATACGCAGTATTTT. It codes for CASTLAPGTDTQYF.

The chain has TRBV4-1 and TRBJ2-1, with 9 nucleotides matching TRBD2. The V segment lost 0 bases and the J segment 6 bases; nucleotides outside the gene matches: 6. The CDR3 sequence is 16 residues long. CDR1 is MGHRA, CDR2 YSYEKL, per germline. The chain's CDR3 is CASSQESGRNVNEQFF. As DNA, the CDR3 is TGCGCCAGCAGCCAAGAAAGCGGGAGGAATGTCAATGAGCAGTTCTTC.

This rearrangement joins TRBV5-1 to TRBJ2-7, with TRBD2 matching 7 bases. Unmatched junction bases numbered 5, after V lost 0 bases and J lost 2 bases. CDR3 length equals 15 residues. The V gene's germline CDR1 is SGHRS and CDR2 YFSETQ. CDR3 bases: TGCGCCAGCAGCTTGGATACTAGCGCTACCTACGAGCAGTACTTC. It specifies CASSLDTSATYEQYF.

CDR3 nucleotides: TGTGCCTGGAGTGGACTAGCGGGAGTTCAGAATGAGCAGTTCTTC. It codes for CAWSGLAGVQNEQFF. The gene calls are TRBV30 and TRBJ2-1; 12 bases align to TRBD2. Trimming removed 1 base from V and 7 bases from J; junction bases left unmatched: 5. CDR1 and CDR2 (germline): GTSNPN, SVGIG (reference sequence). CDR3 length: 15 residues.

V and J are TRBV5-1 and TRBJ2-3; 9 nucleotides agree with TRBD2. Trimming removed 7 bases from V and 1 base from J; junction bases left unmatched: 13. The CDR3 is 17 residues long. CDR1 is SGHRS and CDR2 is YFSETQ in the germline V gene. CDR3 sequence (DNA): TGCGCCAGCTCCCACCCCTTAGCGGGAGTGGGCACAGATACGCAGTATTTT. Translated, it gives CASSHPLAGVGTDTQYF.

The V and J genes are TRBV10-3 and TRBJ1-2, with 9 bases lining up with TRBD1. Germline values: CDR1 ENHRY, CDR2 SYGVKD. This CDR3 is 12 amino acids long. The V segment lost 10 bases and the J segment 7 bases; nucleotides outside the gene matches: 7. CDR3 in amino acids: CATRGQGPGYTF. The CDR3 DNA reads TGTGCCACCAGGGGACAGGGTCCTGGCTACACCTTC.

The rearrangement joins TRBV27 to TRBJ1-4; no clear D gene. Germline CDR1 is MNHEY and CDR2 is SMNVEV (reference sequence). This CDR3 region has 16 residues. Trimming took off 6 bases at V and 0 bases at J, with 14 bases between the two ends. For the CDR3, the DNA is TGTGCCAGCAGGCAAACATCAGTTGCAACTAATGAAAAACTGTTTTTT. Translating gives CASRQTSVATNEKLFF. Together with reference TRBV27 and TRBJ1-4, the CDR3 gives the full variable domain: EAQVTQNPRYLITVTGKKLTVTCSQNMNHEYMSWYRQDPGLGLRQIYYSMNVEVTDKGDVPEGYKVSRKEKRNFPLILESPSPNQTSLYFCASRQTSVATNEKLFFGSGTQLSVL.

The chain has TRBV13 and TRBJ1-1; no definite D call. The CDR3 is 13 amino acids. Trimming removed 7 bases at V and 1 base at J, with 10 bases between. Germline V gene lookup returns CDR1 PRHDT and CDR2 FYEKMQ (reference sequence). The CDR3 is CASTLGENTEAFF. DNA for the CDR3: TGTGCCAGCACCCTCGGGGAGAACACTGAAGCTTTCTTT.

The rearrangement uses TRBV10-1 and TRBJ2-5; TRBD1 matches at 8 bases. V lost 5 bases and J lost 2; bases outside the gene matches: 1. The germline gives CDR1 WNHNN, CDR2 SYGVQD (reference sequence). CDR3 length: 13 amino acids. In nucleotides, the CDR3 is TGCGCCAGCAGTAACAGGGGGCAAGAGACCCAGTACTTC. Amino acid sequence: CASSNRGQETQYF.

The chain couples TRBV9 to TRBJ1-1; D gene ambiguous. CDR3 size: 15 residues. V was clipped by 3 bases and J by 2 bases, with 14 bases between them. The germline V gene encodes CDR1 SGDLS and CDR2 YYNGEE. CDR3 sequence reads: CASSASGQANTEAFF. The CDR3 DNA reads as TGTGCCAGCAGCGCCTCCGGCCAGGCCAACACTGAAGCTTTCTTT.

The chain combines TRBV9 with TRBJ2-5; TRBD2 might be the D (5 bases). Germline V lookup: CDR1 SGDLS, CDR2 YYNGEE. The CDR3 runs 13 residues. The ends were cut back, 0 bases at V and 5 bases at J, with 8 bases in the middle. The CDR3 region is CASSVGESETQYF. In nucleotides, the CDR3 is TGTGCCAGCAGCGTAGGGGAGTCGGAGACCCAGTACTTC.

The rearrangement joins TRBV6-5 to TRBJ2-5; 9 positions agree with TRBD1. The CDR3 runs to 14 residues. From germline, CDR1 is MNHEY and CDR2 SVGAGI. The V segment lost 6 bases and the J segment 4 bases; nucleotides outside the gene matches: 6. In DNA, the CDR3 is TGTGCCAGCAGGAGACAGGGGGGGGGAGAGACCCAGTACTTC. Translation gives CASRRQGGGETQYF.

This chain connects TRBV2 to TRBJ2-7, with 7 nucleotides matching TRBD1. Germline loops: CDR1 SNHLY, CDR2 FYNNEI. V dropped 7 bases and J dropped 1; count of bases not matched to a gene: 4. The CDR3 length is 13 residues. The CDR3 spells CASMGQTSYEQYF. CDR3 bases: TGTGCCAGCATGGGACAGACTTCCTACGAGCAGTACTTC.